The clone carrying this TCR beta chain was seen at least ten times. TCRdb itself ran the RACE reads through MiXCR, one entry per CDR3 protein. In the table there are roughly 150,000 distinct CDR3 sequences, 10% to 15% of which are singletons. This record comes from a study of human T cells and chemical hapten exposure. The CDR3 contains 16 residues. Time point in this sample: patch test 2, 6 weeks after DPC sensitization. Treatment denoted: therapeutic diphenylcyclopropenone sensitization with weekly scalp DPC. The TCR comes from a woman aged 45-65 years with alopecia areata. Some clones in this sample may be carry-over from other donors' samples. The chain recombines TRBV3-2 with TRBJ1-2; the table's TRBD1 call for D was not verified on the DNA. TRBV3-2 is recorded as a pseudogene. Sequencing used whole blood, obtained in connection with sensitization to the hapten diphenylcyclopropenone (DPC). The CDR3 region is CASSAHGRVPHYGYTF. CDR3 sequence (DNA): TGTGCCAGCAGCGCCCACGGACGGGTGCCCCACTATGGCTACACCTTC.